These 13 T cell receptor beta chains share one sample of origin, sequenced in a study of blood T cells in healthy people across ages. With a J-beta primer mix and a sample-barcoded 5' primer, a second PCR ran roughly 6 to 11 cycles. TCRdb reprocessed the 5' RACE reads with MiXCR, giving one entry per CDR3 protein. The sample lists approximately 850,000 distinct CDR3 sequences; 55% to 75% were seen once. The material sequenced was blood. The receptors originated from a man aged 30 to 45 in good health.

The rearrangement links TRBV5-1 to TRBJ2-5, with TRBD1 identical over 9 bases. CDR1 and CDR2 from the germline V gene are SGHRS and YFSETQ. This CDR3 is 17 amino acids long. The V segment lost 3 bases and the J segment 3 bases; nucleotides outside the gene matches: 12. The CDR3 is CASSSRPSGQGKETQYF. CDR3 bases: TGCGCCAGCAGCTCTAGACCGTCGGGACAGGGAAAAGAGACCCAGTACTTC.

The chain couples TRBV7-9 to TRBJ1-4; 8 positions match TRBD1. The CDR3 covers 17 residues. Per the germline V gene, CDR1 is SEHNR and CDR2 is FQNEAQ (reference sequence). V lost 3 bases, J lost 8 bases, and 14 bases stayed unmatched. CDR3: CASSLIRRTGMLEKLFF. The CDR3, as DNA: TGTGCCAGCAGCTTGATCCGGCGGACAGGGATGTTGGAAAAACTGTTTTTT.

The gene calls are TRBV24-1 and TRBJ2-5, with a tentative D call TRBD2 (5 bases). Germline V lookup: CDR1 KGHDR, CDR2 SFDVKD. The CDR3 is made up of 14 amino acids. The V end lost 6 bases, the J end lost 3 bases, and 13 bases lay between the germline ends. CDR3 sequence (DNA): TGTGCCACCAGTATGTCTAGCCCAGAAGAGACCCAGTACTTC. As protein: CATSMSSPEETQYF.

J is TRBJ2-1 and V is TRBV3-1; 9 bases fit TRBD2. CDR1 is LGHDT, CDR2 YNNKEL, per germline (reference sequence). The V and J ends lost 1 base and 9 bases, in that order; junction bases with no gene match: 13. The CDR3 is 17 residues long. The DNA of the CDR3 is TGTGCCAGCAGCCAAGCCTCCACCGGGCTAGCGGGGTCTGAGCAGTTCTTC. Encoded protein: CASSQASTGLAGSEQFF.

Note on this clonotype: One end of the junction does not line up with germline, which may come from a read error. This sequence joins TRBV6-4 and TRBJ2-7; 11 bases fit TRBD2. This CDR3 is 19 amino acids long. The germline V gene has CDR1 MRHNA and CDR2 SNTAGT. The CDR3 DNA reads as TGTGCCAGCAGTTACTCGACCCTCCTGACTAGCGGGGCCCTTTACGAGCAGTACTTC. Protein: CASSYSTLLTSGALYEQYF.

This clonotype has a handful of counts. This chain links TRBV29-1 with TRBJ2-1; 10 bases are shared with TRBD2. The junction had 8 bases not matched to a gene; V was cut back by 4 bases and J by 2 bases. This CDR3 is 16 amino acids long. CDR1 is SQVTM and CDR2 is ANQGSEA in the germline V gene. The CDR3, as DNA: TGCAGCGTTGTGGGGGGACTAGCGCCCACCTACAATGAGCAGTTCTTC. This codes for CSVVGGLAPTYNEQFF.

The chain carries TRBV5-6 and TRBJ2-7; tentatively, D is TRBD2 (5 bases). This CDR3 comprises 13 residues. The germline gives CDR1 SGHDT, CDR2 YYEEEE. Trimming removed 4 bases at V and 2 bases at J, with 10 bases between. The CDR3 DNA is TGTGCCAGCAGCCCCCGGGAACCCTACGAGCAGTACTTC. Translated: CASSPREPYEQYF.

The chain couples TRBV7-2 to TRBJ1-3; D call uncertain. Trimming took 1 base from V and 0 from J, leaving 16 bases between them. The CDR3 spans 18 residues. Germline CDR1 reads SGHTA; CDR2 reads FQGNSA. This CDR3 reads CASSLVGVDGFSGNTIYF. CDR3 in DNA: TGTGCCAGCAGCTTAGTAGGTGTTGACGGGTTCTCTGGAAACACCATATATTTT.

In regard to this clonotype: A single base separates this from a much larger clone, so it may be a read error. The chain is built from TRBV9 and TRBJ2-7, with a weak D call TRBD2 (6 bases). The CDR3 extends over 13 amino acids. Between the trimmed V and J ends, which lost 5 bases and 3 bases, there was a span of 12 bases. Looked up from germline, CDR1 is SGDLS and CDR2 is YYNGEE. The CDR3 region is CASSPGLNYEQYF. The CDR3 region has the DNA TGTGCCAGCAGTCCGGGACTGAACTACGAGCAGTACTTC.

The chain carries TRBV3-1 and TRBJ2-6; D is perhaps TRBD1 (6 bases). This CDR3 region has 16 residues. Germline CDR1 is LGHDT and CDR2 is YNNKEL (reference sequence). Trimming took 2 bases from V and 1 from J, leaving 9 bases between them. For the CDR3, the DNA is TGTGCCAGCAGCCAATCCACAGGGTCTGGGGCCAACGTCCTGACTTTC. Translated, it gives CASSQSTGSGANVLTF.

The sample holds one count of this clonotype. The gene calls are TRBV7-9 and TRBJ2-3, with 15 nucleotides matching TRBD2. J was trimmed by 10 bases and V by 5 bases; bases with no gene match: 10. This CDR3 is 16 amino acids long. Germline V gives CDR1 SEHNR, CDR2 FQNEAQ (reference sequence). CDR3 protein: CASSTEGLAGGVAQYF. The CDR3 DNA is TGTGCCAGCAGCACGGAGGGACTAGCGGGGGGTGTAGCGCAGTATTTT.

The chain combines TRBV6-2 or TRBV6-3 with TRBJ2-7; possible D gene TRBD1, 6 bases. The DNA end favors TRBJ2-5, so the J call may be wrong. Per the germline V gene, CDR1 is MNHEY and CDR2 is SVGEGT. CDR3 length: 12 amino acids. In nucleotides, the CDR3 is TGTGCCAGCCACAGGGAGAGAGAGACCCAGTACTTC. It specifies CASHRERETQYF.

This clonotype came up a few times. The V call is TRBV20-1, the J call TRBJ1-6; 8 bases map to TRBD1. The junction had 12 bases not matched to a gene; V was cut back by 5 bases and J by 9 bases. CDR1 DFQATT and CDR2 SNEGSKA come from the germline V gene (reference sequence). This CDR3 has 15 amino acids. Written as DNA, the CDR3 is TGCAGTGCTCTAGAGGGGGGACAGGCGGGTTCACCCCTCCACTTT. It encodes CSALEGGQAGSPLHF.